The text below deals with one TCR beta chain. What this receptor recognizes is not known. Base qualities are not provided; no much larger clone lies one nucleotide away. Library preparation was by 5' RACE. TCRdb records Illumina HiSeq 2500 as the sequencer. A second 7 to 11 cycle PCR used a sample-barcoded 5' primer and a J-beta primer mix. Each TCR beta cDNA molecule received a unique molecular identifier from a template-switch 5' adaptor carrying 12 random nucleotides. Each sample yielded at least 3 million CDR3-containing paired-end reads. The Mint cDNA synthesis kit, primed by a TRBC-specific oligonucleotide, was used to synthesize first-strand cDNA from all RNA. All cDNA was treated with uracil-DNA glycosylase and then went through a first 18-cycle PCR with the universal primers M1SS and BC2_uni_R. On the authors' methods: Normalization of each sample was performed by random selection of 1 million high-quality reads, each carrying a distinct molecular identifier. Instead of being binned into consensus sequences, reads with shared molecular identifiers were discarded. CDR3 identification, clonotype clustering and error correction used MiTCR with a Q25 quality threshold and the strictest error-elimination algorithm. A nonparametric unseen species model with Euler transformation was used to estimate a lower bound on total TCR beta diversity. Starting from the raw public reads, TCRdb applied fastp trimming at Q25, assembled clones with MiXCR and retained in-frame beta chains. Rows merge per CDR3 protein into single entries with the most common DNA and genes. TCRdb's processing, not the authors', yielded these V and J calls. The sample profile shows about 1.8 million distinct CDR3 sequences; around 50% of them were found once. Over 2% of the sample belongs to the ten largest clones.

V and J lose 4 bases and 7 bases, and a span of 7 bases separates them. The germline V gene sets CDR1 to SQVTM and CDR2 to ANQGSEA. The CDR3 runs 10 residues from the cysteine to the phenylalanine. The only DNA kept is the CDR3, 30 bases in frame from the first base. The data belong to a study of blood T cells in healthy people across ages (dated by TCRdb to between 2015 and 2017). About the study as a whole: Template switching captured roughly one uniquely barcoded TCR beta cDNA molecule per two T cells in model experiments. The study measured age-related changes in TCR beta repertoire diversity using deep sequencing normalized with unique cDNA molecular identifiers. The donors were split into four age groups: young (average 16 years), middle-aged (around 40), aged (over 55) and long-lived (approximately 89). The study analyzed two additional independent replicas of 1 million unique cDNA reads from the same blood draw for two donors, one aged 18 to 29 and one aged 80 or older. To avoid experimental bias, donors of different ages were spread randomly across the sequencing lanes.

Donors were a few dozen systemically healthy Caucasian individuals from Russia aged 6 to 90 years. Each donor gave 9.5 to 10 milliliters of peripheral blood, drawn into EDTA-treated Vacutainer tubes. Ficoll-Paque density-gradient centrifugation was used to isolate PBMCs, with at least 7 million obtained per sample. Trizol reagent was used to extract total RNA from PBMCs, with at least 5 micrograms per sample. The percentages of naive CD45RAhigh/CD27high T cells were determined by flow cytometry on a PBMC aliquot from every donor. Study-wide conclusions, independent of this receptor: Because donor CMV infection status was unknown, age-related changes in expanded clonotypes were potentially confounded. Estimates of total diversity based on one million sequenced T cells were regarded as lower bounds and as underestimates. Observed TCR beta diversity per million T cells fell roughly linearly with age, and a significant reduction was already apparent by age roughly 40. The percentage of naive T cells measured by flow cytometry correlated strongly with observed TCR beta diversity. Compared with the aged group, the long-lived group had more naive CD4+ T cells, fewer expanded clones and increased TCR diversity, suggesting age selection. Bulk unsorted PBMC profiling prevented conclusive comparison of naive and antigen-experienced compartments.

The receptor's source is a woman aged 40 to 50 in good health. The chain is made from TRBV29-1 and TRBJ1-2; a tentative D match to TRBD1 spans 5 bases. Sequenced: blood. The CDR3 has the sequence CSVAGCGYTF. The sequenced DNA is TGCAGCGTTGCAGGGTGTGGCTACACCTTC.